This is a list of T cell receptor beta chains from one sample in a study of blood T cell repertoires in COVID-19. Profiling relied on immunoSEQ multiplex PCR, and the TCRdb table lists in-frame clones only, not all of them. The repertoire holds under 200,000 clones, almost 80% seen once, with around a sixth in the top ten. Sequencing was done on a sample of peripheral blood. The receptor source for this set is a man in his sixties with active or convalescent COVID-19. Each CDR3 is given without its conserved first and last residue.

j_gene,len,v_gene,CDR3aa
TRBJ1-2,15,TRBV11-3,ASSLNPKPLYDYGYT
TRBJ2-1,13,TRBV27,ASSTRQGGYNEQF
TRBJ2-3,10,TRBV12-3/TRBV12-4,ASSFQLDTQY
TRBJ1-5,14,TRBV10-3,AISVSGSNSNQPQH
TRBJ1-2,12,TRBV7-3,ASSLTRDRGLNT
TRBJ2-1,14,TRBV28,ASIPNRGSSYNEQF
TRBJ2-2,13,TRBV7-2,ASSLWGQGSGELF
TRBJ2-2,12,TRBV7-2,ASKERGNTGELF
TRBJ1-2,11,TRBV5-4,ASRRDRGYGYT
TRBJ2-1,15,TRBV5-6,ASSPGLAGGSYNEQF
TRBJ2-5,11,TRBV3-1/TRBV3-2,ASSPAGVETQY
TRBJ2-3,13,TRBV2,ASSGRAGGRDTQY
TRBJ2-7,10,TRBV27,ASSRGTHEQY
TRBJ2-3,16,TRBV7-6,ASSADRGYWGRTDTQY
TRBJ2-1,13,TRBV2,ASAIGVTSGKLAF
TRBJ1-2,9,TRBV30,AWSSQGGYT
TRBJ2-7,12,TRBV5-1,ASSLRTASYEQY
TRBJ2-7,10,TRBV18,ASSSLLYEQY
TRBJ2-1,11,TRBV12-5,ASGLDFIDEQF
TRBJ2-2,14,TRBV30,ACTGRTGANTGELF
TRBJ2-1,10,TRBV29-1,SGGLARNEQF
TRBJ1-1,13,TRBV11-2,ASSSRGGENTEAF
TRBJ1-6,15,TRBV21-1,ASSKEKGSVDNSPLH
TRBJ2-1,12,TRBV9,ASSVLGAHDEQF
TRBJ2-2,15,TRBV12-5,ASGLAGTARTGGELF
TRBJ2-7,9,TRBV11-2,ASSSGYEQY
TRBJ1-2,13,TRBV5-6,ASSSKTGGDYGYT
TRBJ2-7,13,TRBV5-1,ASSLRALLAREQY
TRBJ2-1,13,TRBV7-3,ASSSQAGEVNEQF
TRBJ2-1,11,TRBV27,ASSRRVYNEQF
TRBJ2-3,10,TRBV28,ASIAQSDTQY
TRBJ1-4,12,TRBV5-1,ASSLGRVDEKLF
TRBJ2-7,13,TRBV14,ASSQPGTANYEQY